The rows below give T cell receptor beta chains drawn from one sample of a study of CD8 T cells in Susac syndrome. TCRdb passed the immunoSEQ multiplex PCR reads through MiXCR, listing each CDR3 protein once. Of 150,000 to 200,000 distinct CDR3 sequences listed, 95% were seen once; the top ten hold about 0.17%. Sequencing input: CD8+ T cells from PBMCs. These receptors were collected from a human donor with Susac syndrome. CDR3s include the opening cysteine and the closing phenylalanine or tryptophan. The D gene is left open where the match is weak. The size entry is marked missing in some rows and otherwise reads once, few, many or a size class.

v_call	d_call	clone_size	j_call	cdr3_aa	cdr3_nt
TRBV30	.	few	TRBJ2-7	CAWSVGLYEQYF	TGTGCCTGGAGTGTTGGTCTATACGAGCAGTACTTC
TRBV9	TRBD1	.	TRBJ2-6	CASSVQGAGANVLTF	TGTGCCAGCAGCGTCCAGGGGGCTGGGGCCAACGTCCTGACTTTC
TRBV5-6	TRBD2	.	TRBJ2-3	CASSGRLAGADTQYF	TGTGCCAGCAGCGGCCGACTAGCGGGAGCAGATACGCAGTATTTT
TRBV20-1	.	.	TRBJ1-5	CSARDPGRSNQPQHF	TGCAGTGCTAGAGATCCCGGACGGAGCAATCAGCCCCAGCATTTT
TRBV9	.	.	TRBJ2-1	CASSVAFGGVNEQFF	TGTGCCAGCAGCGTAGCTTTTGGGGGAGTCAATGAGCAGTTCTTC
TRBV5-1	.	.	TRBJ2-1	CASSWATGNEQFF	TGCGCCAGCAGCTGGGCTACAGGGAATGAGCAGTTCTTC
TRBV28	TRBD1	.	TRBJ2-7	CASSFYRGGYEQYF	TGTGCCAGCAGTTTCTACAGGGGTGGTTACGAGCAGTACTTC
TRBV20-1	.	.	TRBJ2-7	CSASESPATPYEQYF	TGCAGTGCTAGTGAGAGTCCAGCAACCCCCTACGAGCAGTACTTC
TRBV7-9	.	.	TRBJ2-3	CASSLVQGRTDTQYF	TGTGCCAGCAGCTTAGTCCAGGGGAGGACAGATACGCAGTATTTT
TRBV12-3/TRBV12-4	TRBD1	.	TRBJ1-1	CASNTGGTEAFF	TGTGCCAGCAATACAGGGGGCACTGAAGCTTTCTTT
TRBV5-1	TRBD2	.	TRBJ2-1	CASSLEAGAVNEQFF	TGCGCCAGCAGCTTGGAAGCGGGAGCTGTCAATGAGCAGTTCTTC
TRBV9	TRBD2	.	TRBJ2-5	CASSDRTSGGQETQYF	TGTGCCAGCAGCGATCGGACTAGCGGGGGCCAAGAGACCCAGTACTTC
TRBV9	.	.	TRBJ1-6	CASSTKVDPGSPLHF	TGTGCCAGCAGCACCAAAGTAGATCCAGGTTCACCCCTCCACTTT
TRBV7-9	TRBD2	.	TRBJ2-3	CASSITSGETDTQYF	TGTGCCAGCAGTATTACTAGCGGGGAAACAGATACGCAGTATTTT
TRBV6-1	.	.	TRBJ2-1	CASSEYSQGIREQFF	TGTGCCAGCAGTGAATATAGCCAGGGGATCCGTGAGCAGTTCTTC
TRBV19	TRBD1	.	TRBJ2-7	CASSIVLGQTYEQYF	TGTGCCAGTAGTATAGTGTTGGGACAGACCTACGAGCAGTACTTC
TRBV13	.	.	TRBJ1-5	CASSLERGKPQHF	TGTGCCAGCAGCTTAGAGCGGGGAAAGCCCCAGCATTTT
TRBV27	TRBD2	.	TRBJ2-1	CASSDETSGRVNEQFF	TGTGCCAGCAGTGACGAGACTAGCGGGAGAGTCAATGAGCAGTTCTTC
TRBV4-2	TRBD2	.	TRBJ2-3	CASSQGLAGEADTQYF	TGTGCCAGCAGCCAAGGATTAGCGGGGGAGGCGGATACGCAGTATTTT
TRBV2	.	.	TRBJ2-6	CASSEGVDSGANVLTF	TGTGCCAGCAGTGAAGGGGTAGACTCTGGGGCCAACGTCCTGACTTTC
TRBV24-1	TRBD1	.	TRBJ2-1	CATSGTGTYNEQFF	TGTGCCACCAGTGGGACAGGGACCTACAATGAGCAGTTCTTC
TRBV19	TRBD1	.	TRBJ2-7	CASSIAGGVAYEQYF	TGTGCCAGTAGTATAGCAGGGGGCGTCGCCTACGAGCAGTACTTC
TRBV3-1	TRBD2	.	TRBJ2-1	CASSRVIAGLAIDEQFF	TGTGCCAGCAGCCGCGTAATCGCGGGACTAGCGATCGATGAGCAGTTCTTC
TRBV6-5	.	.	TRBJ2-3	CASRIPGPPDTQYF	TGTGCCAGCCGGATTCCGGGACCCCCAGATACGCAGTATTTT
TRBV20-1	TRBD2	.	TRBJ2-3	CSATTGLAVSTDTQYF	TGCAGTGCTACCACCGGACTAGCGGTTAGCACAGATACGCAGTATTTT
TRBV4-1	TRBD2	.	TRBJ2-5	CASSPGLAGGHQYF	TGCGCCAGCAGCCCGGGACTAGCGGGGGGCCACCAGTACTTC
TRBV27	.	.	TRBJ2-7	CASSLSAGLYEQYF	TGTGCCAGCAGTTTATCCGCGGGGCTCTACGAGCAGTACTTC
TRBV1	.	.	TRBJ2-3	CTSYVAGSWEGPTDTQYF	TGCACCAGCTACGTAGCGGGGAGCTGGGAGGGCCCCACAGATACGCAGTATTTT
TRBV14	TRBD2	.	TRBJ2-7	CASRHGTSGTYEQYF	TGTGCCAGCAGACACGGGACTAGCGGAACCTACGAGCAGTACTTC
TRBV30	TRBD1	.	TRBJ1-1	CACGTGDMNTEAFF	TGTGCCTGTGGGACAGGAGACATGAACACTGAAGCTTTCTTT
TRBV5-1	TRBD1	.	TRBJ1-1	CASRAGTGMNTEAFF	TGCGCCAGCAGGGCCGGGACAGGGATGAACACTGAAGCTTTCTTT
TRBV9	.	.	TRBJ2-5	CASSTQSGGAETQYF	TGTGCCAGCAGCACTCAATCCGGGGGCGCGGAGACCCAGTACTTC
TRBV24-1	TRBD1	once	TRBJ2-2	CATSVTTGEVSGELFF	TGTGCCACCAGTGTCACGACAGGGGAGGTTTCCGGGGAGCTGTTTTTT
TRBV7-3	.	.	TRBJ2-1	CASSLSPEATHEQFF	TGTGCCAGCAGCTTAAGTCCCGAAGCGACCCATGAGCAGTTCTTC
TRBV9	.	once	TRBJ2-3	CASSVEGQITDTQYF	TGTGCCAGCAGCGTAGAGGGACAAATCACAGATACGCAGTATTTT
TRBV4-1	TRBD2	.	TRBJ2-3	CASTPRGGLAVTDTQYF	TGCGCCAGCACCCCAAGAGGGGGACTAGCGGTGACAGATACGCAGTATTTT
TRBV5-4	TRBD2	.	TRBJ2-3	CASSLSGGGATDTQYF	TGTGCCAGCAGCTTGTCCGGGGGGGGCGCAACAGATACGCAGTATTTT
TRBV15	.	once	TRBJ2-5	CATLASENPETQYF	TGTGCCACCCTGGCCAGTGAAAACCCAGAGACCCAGTACTTC
TRBV20-1	.	.	TRBJ1-5	CSGRGHSNQPQHF	TGCAGTGGGAGAGGGCATAGCAATCAGCCCCAGCATTTT
TRBV15	TRBD2	once	TRBJ2-1	CATSRPGTSGYNEQFF	TGTGCCACCAGCCGCCCCGGGACTAGCGGGTACAATGAGCAGTTCTTC
TRBV15	TRBD2	.	TRBJ2-3	CATSRLAGQPDTQYF	TGTGCCACCAGCAGACTAGCGGGACAACCAGATACGCAGTATTTT
TRBV29-1	.	once	TRBJ2-7	CSVGTDSTYEQYF	TGCAGCGTTGGGACAGATTCTACCTACGAGCAGTACTTC